The 18 T cell receptor beta chains reported below all come from one sample, sequenced in a study of monozygotic twins with inflammatory bowel disease (dated by TCRdb to between 2018 and 2021). Receptors were amplified or captured by 5' RACE. Sequencing was performed on an Illumina HiSeq 2500. The reads were reprocessed in TCRdb, with one entry per CDR3 protein sequence and no accompanying DNA. The data table for this sample lists fewer than 400,000 distinct CDR3 sequences. The top ten clonotypes cover about 5% of the sample. Sequenced input: blood. The receptors come from a human donor with ulcerative colitis or Crohn's disease, or a healthy co-twin of an affected twin (not recorded which).

The chain links TRBV11-2 to TRBJ2-6; TCRdb's D call of TRBD1 is untestable without DNA. Germline V lookup: CDR1 SGHAT, CDR2 FQNNGV. CDR3 length equals 18 residues. CDR3 sequence reads: CASVGQQSFSSGANVLTF.

This chain uses TRBV12-3 or TRBV12-4 with TRBJ1-2; checking the TCRdb D call of TRBD1 is not possible without DNA. The CDR3 spans 12 residues. The CDR3 is CASSSLGYGYTF.

This chain uses TRBV30 with TRBJ2-3; TCRdb calls TRBD2, which cannot be checked without DNA. Per the germline V gene, CDR1 is GTSNPN and CDR2 is SVGIG (reference sequence). The CDR3 length is 15 residues. CDR3 amino acids: CAWTGLAGVLDTQYF.

J is TRBJ1-1 and V is TRBV4-1; the TRBD1 assignment by TCRdb is unverifiable without DNA. The germline gives CDR1 MGHRA, CDR2 YSYEKL. The CDR3 has 19 amino acids. CDR3 region: CASSRRTGQGAGVNTEAFF.

The chain has TRBV12-3 or TRBV12-4 and TRBJ2-1. The length of the CDR3 is 15 residues. The CDR3: CASSFAGASYNEQFF.

V usage is TRBV20-1 and J usage is TRBJ2-2; as DNA is missing, the TRBD2 call by TCRdb cannot be tested. Germline-derived CDR1 and CDR2 are DFQATT and SNEGSKA (reference sequence). This CDR3 has 16 residues. CDR3 protein: CSARTGTFANTGELFF.

The J gene is TRBJ2-1, the V gene TRBV18; no DNA is available, so the TRBD1 call from TCRdb remains unchecked. The CDR3 has 16 amino acids. Looked up from germline, CDR1 is KGHSH and CDR2 is LQKENI. The CDR3 reads CASSLENPSSHNEQFF. Full variable domain (remainder filled in from reference TRBV18 and TRBJ2-1): NAGVMQNPRHLVRRRGQEARLRCSPMKGHSHVYWYRQLPEEGLKFMVYLQKENIIDESGMPKERFSAEFPKEGPSILRIQQVVRGDSAAYFCASSLENPSSHNEQFFGPGTRLTVL.

The gene calls are TRBV7-9 and TRBJ2-2. Germline values: CDR1 SEHNR, CDR2 FQNEAQ (reference sequence). The CDR3 consists of 15 residues. CDR3 sequence reads: CASSLTNANTGELFF. Full variable domain (outside the CDR3, taken from reference TRBV7-9 and TRBJ2-2): DTGVSQNPRHKITKRGQNVTFRCDPISEHNRLYWYRQTLGQGPEFLTYFQNEAQLEKSRLLSDRFSAERPKGSFSTLEIQRTEQGDSAMYLCASSLTNANTGELFFGEGSRLTVL.

The V gene is TRBV2, the J gene TRBJ2-7; TCRdb names TRBD1, which stays unverified in the absence of DNA. There are 15 residues in the CDR3. From germline, CDR1 is SNHLY and CDR2 FYNNEI. The CDR3 protein is CASRARGDQTYEQYF.

The V gene is TRBV25-1, the J gene TRBJ2-1; TCRdb reports TRBD2, a call that lacks DNA to check it against. CDR3 length equals 15 residues. CDR1 is MGHDK and CDR2 is SYGVNS in the germline V gene. The CDR3 protein is CASSSAGVYYNEQFF.

The gene calls are TRBV7-2 and TRBJ2-3; the TCRdb call, TRBD2, lacks DNA for checking. The CDR3 has 15 amino acids. CDR1 and CDR2 from the germline V gene are SGHTA and FQGNSA. CDR3 residues: CASSLAPAETDTQYF.

J is TRBJ1-5 and V is TRBV20-1; TCRdb selects TRBD1, and the lack of DNA leaves this call unchecked. CDR3 length: 15 amino acids. CDR1 is DFQATT, CDR2 SNEGSKA, per germline (reference sequence). CDR3 amino acids: CSARVGTGIDQPQHF.

The chain has TRBV25-1 and TRBJ2-3. Germline V lookup: CDR1 MGHDK, CDR2 SYGVNS. The CDR3 contains 12 residues. The CDR3 loop reads CASSEFTDTQYF.

The chain is built from TRBV29-1 and TRBJ2-1. CDR3 length equals 11 residues. The germline gives CDR1 SQVTM, CDR2 ANQGSEA. The CDR3 is CSVGAGNEQFF.

The rearrangement links TRBV5-6 to TRBJ2-7. CDR1 SGHDT and CDR2 YYEEEE come from the germline V gene. The CDR3 spans 14 residues. The CDR3 here is CASSLVAIPYEQYF.

The chain recombines TRBV9 with TRBJ2-5. Per germline, CDR1 SGDLS and CDR2 YYNGEE. There are 12 residues in the CDR3. The CDR3 spells CASSVGSETQYF. The variable domain in full, with the rest retrieved from reference TRBV9 and TRBJ2-5, is DSGVTQTPKHLITATGQRVTLRCSPRSGDLSVYWYQQSLDQGLQFLIQYYNGEERAKGNILERFSAQQFPDLHSELNLSSLELGDSALYFCASSVGSETQYFGPGTRLLVL.

The CDR3: CASRTSGRTYEQYF. This rearrangement joins TRBV10-2 to TRBJ2-7; TCRdb proposes TRBD2, but this gene call is untestable without DNA. The CDR3 totals 14 residues. Germline V gene lookup returns CDR1 WSHSY and CDR2 SAAADI.

The rearrangement links TRBV13 to TRBJ1-3; without DNA, the TCRdb call of TRBD1 cannot be checked. CDR1 PRHDT and CDR2 FYEKMQ come from the germline V gene (reference sequence). CDR3 length: 15 residues. This chain's CDR3 is CASSSGQTGGNTIYF.